The 25 T cell receptor beta chains below all came from one sample that was sequenced in a study of T cells in Graves' hyperthyroidism and ophthalmopathy. Amplification yielded TCR beta CDR3 regions, with RNA transcripts as the source. The primer set for the first-round RT-PCR of the TCR CDR3 was HTBI. TCRdb processed the multiplex PCR reads anew with MiXCR; each CDR3 protein has one entry. The sample records approximately 720,000 distinct CDR3 sequences, around 20% being singletons. Sequencing was carried out using blood. These receptors all come from a woman aged 45-60 years with Graves' hyperthyroidism that later progressed to Graves' ophthalmopathy.

This clonotype has ten or more counts. The V call is TRBV6-6, the J call TRBJ2-1; TRBD2 matches at 10 bases. The CDR3 covers 16 residues. The junction had 3 bases not matched to a gene; V was cut back by 0 bases and J by 4 bases. The germline CDR1 and CDR2 sequences are MNHNY and SVGAGI (reference sequence). The CDR3 sequence: CASSYSPGLAYNEQFF. In DNA, the CDR3 is TGTGCCAGCAGTTACTCCCCGGGACTAGCGTACAATGAGCAGTTCTTC.

This clonotype was found many times. The chain uses TRBV13 and TRBJ2-7; 8 positions agree with TRBD1. The germline V gene encodes CDR1 PRHDT and CDR2 FYEKMQ (reference sequence). This CDR3 has 14 amino acids. J lost 2 bases, V lost 6 bases, and 6 bases had no gene match. CDR3 nucleotide sequence: TGTGCCAGCAGGACCGGGACAGGCACCTACGAGCAGTACTTC. Translating gives CASRTGTGTYEQYF.

This clonotype was seen a handful of times. The V call is TRBV12-3 or TRBV12-4, the J call TRBJ2-7, with TRBD1 matching over 7 bases. V trimming: 5 bases; J trimming: 3 bases; junction bases outside the gene matches: 7. This CDR3 comprises 14 residues. DNA of the CDR3: TGTGCCAGCAGTGGTACAGGGGTGATCTACGAGCAGTACTTC. It is translated as CASSGTGVIYEQYF.

This clonotype was recorded a few times. The chain employs TRBV29-1 and TRBJ1-2, with a tentative D call TRBD1 (6 bases). The V and J ends lost 6 bases and 8 bases respectively, with 13 bases between them. The CDR3 length is 11 residues. CDR1 and CDR2 (germline): SQVTM, ANQGSEA. The CDR3 sequence: CSVPRGEGYTF. The CDR3 DNA reads as TGCAGCGTCCCCAGGGGAGAGGGCTACACCTTC.

This clonotype was detected only a few times. The chain couples TRBV7-6 to TRBJ2-2; D possibly uses TRBD1 or TRBD2 (5 bases each). V lost 2 bases, J lost 3 bases, and 16 bases lay in between. Germline CDR1 SGHVS, CDR2 FNYEAQ. This CDR3 is 17 amino acids long. This CDR3 is CASSLLSSGTYTGELFF. The CDR3 DNA sequence: TGTGCCAGCAGCTTACTTTCATCCGGGACCTACACCGGGGAGCTGTTTTTT.

This clonotype was found many times. J is TRBJ1-5 and V is TRBV3-1, with D perhaps TRBD1 (5 bases). Germline CDR1 and CDR2: LGHDT and YNNKEL (reference sequence). V was trimmed by 8 bases and J by 2 bases, leaving 13 bases between them. This CDR3 has 14 amino acids. CDR3 nucleotides: TGTGCCAGCGCTCGCCAGGGAGGCAATCAGCCCCAGCATTTT. It encodes CASARQGGNQPQHF.

The rearrangement links TRBV6-1 to TRBJ1-4, with a tentative D call TRBD1 (6 bases). Looked up from germline, CDR1 is MNHNS and CDR2 is SASEGT. The ends were cut back, 5 bases at V and 7 bases at J, with 17 bases in the middle. The CDR3 extends over 15 amino acids. For the CDR3, the DNA is TGTGCCAGCAGTTATGTACAGGGAGGTCTTGAAAAACTGTTTTTT. Its translation: CASSYVQGGLEKLFF.

In this sample, this clonotype turned up many times. The rearrangement uses TRBV5-1 and TRBJ2-3; TRBD2 matches at 8 bases. Unmatched junction bases numbered 5, after V lost 0 bases and J lost 5 bases. Germline V gene sequence: CDR1 SGHRS, CDR2 YFSETQ. This CDR3 comprises 15 residues. Here the CDR3 reads CASSLEAGGRDTQYF. In DNA form, the CDR3 reads TGCGCCAGCAGCTTGGAGGCGGGGGGTCGAGATACGCAGTATTTT.

V usage is TRBV6-1 and J usage is TRBJ1-5; D call uncertain. Germline lookup yields CDR1 MNHNS and CDR2 SASEGT. V was shortened by 7 bases and J by 0 bases, with 7 bases between the two germline ends. The length of the CDR3 is 13 residues. The CDR3 DNA reads TGTGCCAGCATATTGGATAGCAATCAGCCCCAGCATTTT. It yields the protein CASILDSNQPQHF.

With respect to this clonotype: At one boundary the junction diverges from the germline segment, which might be a read error. This chain joins TRBV7-9 and TRBJ2-7; D is undetermined. There are 11 residues in the CDR3. Germline V gene lookup returns CDR1 SEHNR and CDR2 FQNEAQ (reference sequence). As DNA, the CDR3 is TGTGCCGGCAGCGCTTCCTACGAGCAGTACTTC. Protein: CAGSASYEQYF.

Ten or more counts support this clonotype. This chain links TRBV30 with TRBJ1-3; D gene ambiguous. Germline loops: CDR1 GTSNPN, CDR2 SVGIG (reference sequence). This CDR3 has 13 amino acids. V gave up 0 bases and J gave up 0 bases, with 3 bases separating them. CDR3 sequence (DNA): TGTGCCTGGAGTGTAGTCTCTGGAAACACCATATATTTT. This translates into CAWSVVSGNTIYF.

This clonotype was seen only once. The CDR3 here is CASSPHRGADGTGELFF. CDR3 bases: TGTGCCAGTAGTCCCCATCGGGGGGCCGACGGAACCGGGGAGCTGTTTTTT. V is TRBV19 and J is TRBJ2-2; maybe TRBD2 (7 bases). The CDR3 has 17 amino acids. Trimming left V 5 bases short and J 5 bases short, with 21 bases between. CDR1 is LNHDA and CDR2 is SQIVND in the germline V gene (reference sequence).

The chain links TRBV10-3 to TRBJ1-5; 8 nucleotides match TRBD1. The trim removed 2 bases at V and 8 bases at J, leaving 5 bases unmatched. The CDR3 sequence is 14 residues long. CDR1 ENHRY and CDR2 SYGVKD come from the germline V gene. In DNA form, the CDR3 reads TGTGCCATCAGTGAGGAGGACAGGGTAAAGCCCCAGCATTTT. Its protein product is CAISEEDRVKPQHF.

Points on this clonotype: A read error may explain this, as a much larger clone is one base away. V is TRBV20-1 and J is TRBJ2-5, with 7 positions matching TRBD2. With V trimmed by 3 bases and J by 5 bases, 12 bases remained unmatched. The CDR3 totals 15 residues. The germline V gene encodes CDR1 DFQATT and CDR2 SNEGSKA (reference sequence). The CDR3 DNA is TGCAGTGCTAGCTTATACTCGGGTAGCGGGGAGACCCAGTACTTC. Translation gives CSASLYSGSGETQYF.

This clonotype was detected many times. The chain carries TRBV3-1 and TRBJ2-5; TRBD1 is a possible D gene (6 bases). Germline values: CDR1 LGHDT, CDR2 YNNKEL (reference sequence). This CDR3 is 15 amino acids long. The V end was cut by 2 bases, the J end by 5 bases, with 15 bases between. CDR3 DNA sequence: TGTGCCAGCAGCCAATCAGGGGCACGAAGGGAGACCCAGTACTTC. Protein sequence: CASSQSGARRETQYF.

This clonotype was seen more than once but under ten times. The chain uses TRBV2 and TRBJ2-5; the D is unclear. This CDR3 region has 14 residues. Germline CDR1 reads SNHLY; CDR2 reads FYNNEI. The V end lost 7 bases, the J end lost 1 base, and 13 bases lay between the germline ends. DNA for the CDR3: TGTGCCAGCACTCACCTACCAATCCAAGAGACCCAGTACTTC. Its protein product is CASTHLPIQETQYF.

V usage is TRBV5-1 and J usage is TRBJ1-5, with 10 bases identical to TRBD1. With V trimmed by 4 bases and J by 8 bases, 9 bases remained unmatched. Germline CDR1 SGHRS, CDR2 YFSETQ. CDR3 length: 15 amino acids. CDR3 DNA: TGCGCCAGCAGCGCCGCCGGGACAGGGGAAGAGCCCCAGCATTTT. This codes for CASSAAGTGEEPQHF.

Ten or more counts support this clonotype. The chain combines TRBV11-1 with TRBJ1-2; 7 bases fit TRBD1. J gave up 1 base and V 5 bases, and 7 bases lay outside the gene matches. Germline V gives CDR1 SGHAT, CDR2 FQDESV (reference sequence). This CDR3 is built from 15 residues. The CDR3 loop is CASSPRDSHNYGYTF. The CDR3 region has the DNA TGTGCCAGCAGCCCACGGGACAGCCATAACTATGGCTACACCTTC.

This clonotype was detected many times. V and J are TRBV7-9 and TRBJ2-7; 8 nucleotides match TRBD1. This CDR3 contains 14 residues. V trimming: 3 bases; J trimming: 3 bases; junction bases outside the gene matches: 4. Germline V gene lookup returns CDR1 SEHNR and CDR2 FQNEAQ (reference sequence). The CDR3 is CASSFGQGGYEQYF. CDR3 nucleotides: TGTGCCAGCAGCTTTGGACAGGGAGGCTACGAGCAGTACTTC.

This clonotype showed up many times. J is TRBJ2-7 and V is TRBV7-9; 11 nucleotides agree with TRBD1. The CDR3 extends over 14 amino acids. CDR1 and CDR2 (germline): SEHNR, FQNEAQ (reference sequence). J lost 5 bases, V lost 5 bases, and 5 bases had no gene match. The CDR3 region has the DNA TGTGCCAGCAGCGGCCGGGACAGGGGGGACGAGCAGTACTTC. It codes for CASSGRDRGDEQYF.

The chain combines TRBV20-1 with TRBJ1-2; the D is unclear. Germline values: CDR1 DFQATT, CDR2 SNEGSKA (reference sequence). V lost 3 bases and J 2 bases, leaving 7 bases between the germline ends. CDR3 length: 12 amino acids. In DNA, the CDR3 is TGCAGTGCTAGGGATGAGAACTATGGCTACACCTTC. Protein product: CSARDENYGYTF.

This clonotype was found a few times. The chain couples TRBV5-1 to TRBJ2-7, with TRBD1 matching 9 bases. The trim removed 0 bases at V and 0 bases at J, leaving 7 bases unmatched. CDR1 is SGHRS and CDR2 is YFSETQ in the germline V gene. This CDR3 is built from 17 residues. The CDR3 region is CASSLALDRGHSYEQYF. CDR3 DNA sequence: TGCGCCAGCAGCTTGGCCTTGGACAGGGGCCACTCCTACGAGCAGTACTTC.

This clonotype was seen at least ten times. The chain joins TRBV11-2 to TRBJ2-5; D may be TRBD1 (6 bases). Trimming stripped 1 base from V and 3 bases from J, with 9 bases between. In germline, CDR1 is SGHAT, CDR2 FQNNGV. The CDR3 totals 14 residues. CDR3 amino acids: CASSLGTAEETQYF. CDR3 DNA: TGTGCCAGCAGCTTAGGGACAGCTGAAGAGACCCAGTACTTC.

The chain recombines TRBV27 with TRBJ1-6; a possible D gene is TRBD1 (5 bases). Trimming removed 9 bases at V and 10 bases at J, with 19 bases between. Germline CDR1 is MNHEY and CDR2 is SMNVEV (reference sequence). The CDR3 is 14 amino acids. The CDR3 sequence: CASARGREGSPLHF. CDR3 sequence (DNA): TGTGCCAGTGCTCGGGGCAGGGAGGGATCACCCCTCCACTTT.

This clonotype was seen repeatedly, ten times or more. The chain has TRBV6-1 and TRBJ1-5; tentatively, D is TRBD1 (5 bases). The V end lost 6 bases, the J end lost 3 bases, and 15 bases lay between the germline ends. Per germline, CDR1 MNHNS and CDR2 SASEGT. CDR3 length: 15 residues. This CDR3 is CASSGGPTNNQPQHF. The CDR3 coding sequence is TGTGCCAGCAGCGGGGGACCGACTAACAATCAGCCCCAGCATTTT.